These 11 T cell receptor beta chains were sequenced from one sample in a study of human CD4 T cells and Enterobacteriaceae. The memory gate held CD4+ cells that were not CD45RA+CCR7+CD95- naive cells, over 95% pure. The data were produced by immunoSEQ multiplex PCR, yet TCRdb's version contains in-frame clones alone and is incomplete. The data show about 25,000 clones, roughly 80% seen once. The source material was memory CD4+ T cells from blood. The receptors come from a human donor in good health.

As concerns this clone: This sample includes further DNA sequences coding for the same CDR3. The chain is built from TRBV6-5 and TRBJ1-1; the D is unclear. Deletions cut 2 bases from V and 5 bases from J, with 6 bases between. The length of the CDR3 is 12 residues. Germline CDR1 reads MNHEY; CDR2 reads SVGAGI. DNA for the CDR3: TGTGCCAGCAGTTACGGCCGAACTGAAGCTTTCTTT. Protein: CASSYGRTEAFF.

This clone was picked up a small number of times. The chain couples TRBV2 to TRBJ1-2, with D unresolved. V was pared by 7 bases and J by 2 bases, with 11 bases between. The CDR3 length is 13 residues. CDR1 is SNHLY, CDR2 FYNNEI, per germline. The CDR3 here is CASNSLRNYGYTF. The CDR3 DNA sequence: TGTGCCAGCAATTCTTTAAGAAACTATGGCTACACCTTC.

This chain uses TRBV5-1 with TRBJ1-1, with a weak D call TRBD1 (6 bases). V was pared by 2 bases and J by 7 bases, with 12 bases between. Germline values: CDR1 SGHRS, CDR2 YFSETQ. CDR3 length: 13 amino acids. CDR3: CASSFTGSSEAFF. CDR3 bases: TGCGCCAGCAGCTTTACAGGGTCTAGTGAAGCTTTCTTT.

The chain couples TRBV6-1 to TRBJ1-2, with no clear D. The CDR3 contains 11 residues. Germline CDR1 reads MNHNS; CDR2 reads SASEGT. CDR3 residues: CGSGANYGYTF. DNA of the CDR3: TGTGGGAGTGGGGCTAACTATGGCTACACCTTC.

V and J are TRBV7-7 and TRBJ2-1, with TRBD2 matching 11 bases. V shed 5 bases, J shed 7 bases, and the junction held 10 bases outside the gene matches. Germline V gene sequence: CDR1 SSHAT, CDR2 FNYEAQ (reference sequence). This CDR3 comprises 16 residues. The CDR3 DNA sequence: TGTGCCAGCAGCCAACGGGCGGCTAGCGGGAGGAATGAGCAGTTCTTC. As protein: CASSQRAASGRNEQFF.

This chain joins TRBV10-3 and TRBJ2-1; D possibly corresponds to TRBD2 (5 bases). The V and J ends lost 4 bases and 6 bases respectively, with 16 bases between them. This CDR3 contains 15 residues. Germline V gene data show CDR1 as ENHRY and CDR2 as SYGVKD. The CDR3 sequence: CAISASSGSFNEQFF. Here the CDR3 DNA reads TGTGCCATCAGTGCGTCTAGTGGGAGTTTCAATGAGCAGTTCTTC.

V gene TRBV7-6 combines with J gene TRBJ2-2; D remains unclear. CDR1 SGHVS and CDR2 FNYEAQ come from the germline V gene. Trimming removed 5 bases from V and 3 bases from J, with 7 bases in between. The CDR3 extends over 13 amino acids. For the CDR3, the DNA is TGTGCCAGCAGCCCCCTTGACACCGGGGAGCTGTTTTTT. It specifies CASSPLDTGELFF. Based on the CDR3 plus reference TRBV7-6 and TRBJ2-2, the full variable domain is GAGVSQSPRYKVTKRGQDVALRCDPISGHVSLYWYRQALGQGPEFLTYFNYEAQQDKSGLPNDRFSAERPEGSISTLTIQRTEQRDSAMYRCASSPLDTGELFFGEGSRLTVL.

J is TRBJ2-2 and V is TRBV7-3; maybe TRBD2 (6 bases). This CDR3 is 16 amino acids long. Germline lookup yields CDR1 SGHTA and CDR2 FQGTGA. V lost 2 bases to trimming and J lost 5 bases, with 15 bases between them. The CDR3 region is CASSLWNTGGTGELFF. CDR3 DNA: TGTGCCAGCAGCTTATGGAACACCGGGGGTACCGGGGAGCTGTTTTTT.

The CDR3 loop reads CASSSVSYPQELYGYTF. The DNA of the CDR3 is TGTGCCAGCAGCTCCGTCTCCTATCCACAGGAGCTCTATGGCTACACCTTC. The chain uses TRBV5-6 and TRBJ1-2; TRBD1 is a possible D gene (5 bases). This CDR3 contains 17 residues. Germline CDR1 SGHDT, CDR2 YYEEEE. V was shortened by 3 bases and J by 4 bases, with 22 bases between the two germline ends.

V gene TRBV9 combines with J gene TRBJ2-7; TRBD1 matches at 7 bases. The germline V gene encodes CDR1 SGDLS and CDR2 YYNGEE. The CDR3 consists of 16 residues. V shed 4 bases and J 0 bases; nucleotides not matched to a gene: 10. CDR3 sequence reads: CASSIDQGDSSYEQYF. The CDR3 bases are TGTGCCAGCAGCATAGATCAGGGGGACAGCTCCTACGAGCAGTACTTC.

V gene TRBV5-1 combines with J gene TRBJ2-1; TRBD1 aligns across 9 bases. CDR1 is SGHRS, CDR2 YFSETQ, per germline. This CDR3 spans 15 amino acids. Trimming cost V 5 bases and J 3 bases; bases outside gene matches: 6. The CDR3 DNA reads as TGCGCCAGCAGTCGTGGGACAGGGAGCTACAATGAGCAGTTCTTC. It encodes CASSRGTGSYNEQFF.